The present entry profiles one T cell receptor beta chain with its context. These data belong to a study of blood T cell repertoires in COVID-19. Study-wide context: Sample material is recorded as cDNA or gDNA derived from T cells, B-cell-depleted T cells, or PBMCs.

As processed by the authors: Nucleated cell number was recorded as an estimate derived from reference gene primer amplification. Some clones are missing from TCRdb's copy, which holds only in-frame ones; the method was immunoSEQ multiplex PCR. V and J calls and clone size are as listed in that table; D and trimming were resolved from the DNA. The data hold approximately 400,000 clones, with roughly 88% observed a single time. One Seattle source followed patients from active infection through their disease course. Germline V CDR1 and CDR2: SGHNT, YYREEE (reference sequence). Between the trimmed V and J ends, which lost 0 bases and 1 base, there was a span of 8 bases. The CDR3 has 15 amino acids.

The specimen sequenced was peripheral blood. This receptor was taken from a woman aged 50 to 60 with COVID-19, enrolled during active disease. The chain has TRBV5-4 and TRBJ2-1, with TRBD2 as a possible D gene (6 bases). In DNA form, the CDR3 reads TGTGCCAGCAGCTTGGGGGGGGAATCCTACAATGAGCAGTTCTTC. Its translation: CASSLGGESYNEQFF.